This note documents a single T cell receptor beta chain sequence. Its antigen is undetermined. This record comes from a study of blood T cells in healthy people across ages. Study-wide results and caveats: Higher diversity, along with more naive CD4+ cells, distinguished long-lived donors from aged donors.

Together with a sample-barcoded 5' primer, a J-beta primer mix was included in a second PCR lasting roughly 7 to 11 cycles. In TCRdb, the 5' RACE reads were re-called with MiXCR into one record per CDR3 protein. This table holds about 780,000 distinct CDR3 sequences, around 50% found once. CDR3 length: 13 amino acids. Germline values: CDR1 KGHDR, CDR2 SFDVKD. V gave up 5 bases and J gave up 1 base, with 5 bases separating them. Sequenced: blood. This receptor was identified in an elderly man in good health. The chain recombines TRBV24-1 with TRBJ1-5; no reliable D call. Here the CDR3 DNA reads TGTGCCACCAGTGCCCGGAGCAATCAGCCCCAGCATTTT. As protein: CATSARSNQPQHF.